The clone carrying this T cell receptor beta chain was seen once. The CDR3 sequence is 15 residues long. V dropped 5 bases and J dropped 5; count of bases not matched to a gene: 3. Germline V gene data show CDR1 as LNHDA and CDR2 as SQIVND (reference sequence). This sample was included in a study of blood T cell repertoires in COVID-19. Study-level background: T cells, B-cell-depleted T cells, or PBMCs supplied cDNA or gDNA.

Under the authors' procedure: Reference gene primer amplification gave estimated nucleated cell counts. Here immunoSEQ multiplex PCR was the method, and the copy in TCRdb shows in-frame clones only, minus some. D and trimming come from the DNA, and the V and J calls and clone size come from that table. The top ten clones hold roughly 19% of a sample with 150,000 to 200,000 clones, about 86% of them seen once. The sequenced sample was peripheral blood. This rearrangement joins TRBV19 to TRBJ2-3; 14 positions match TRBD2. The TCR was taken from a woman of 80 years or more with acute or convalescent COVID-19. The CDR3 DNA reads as TGTGCCAGTAGTGGGACTAGCGGGAGCGGAGATACGCAGTATTTT. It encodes CASSGTSGSGDTQYF.